The 28 T cell receptor beta chains reported below all come from one sample, sequenced in a study of beta chain features in type 1 diabetes. Expressed TCRB transcripts got sequenced, as all isolated RNA was reverse transcribed. Generated by immunoSEQ multiplex PCR, the TCRdb table keeps only in-frame clones and is missing some. The sample holds around 500,000 clones; about 30% are singletons and the top ten take about 0.06%. Sequenced input: naive CD4+ T cells from blood. The receptor source for this set is a man between 18 and 35 years old in good health.

The chain links TRBV25-1 to TRBJ2-6, with D unresolved. Germline CDR1 is MGHDK and CDR2 is SYGVNS. V lost 4 bases, J lost 4 bases, and 8 bases lay in between. The CDR3 runs to 14 residues. Written as DNA, the CDR3 is TGTGCCAGCAGTGTGACTGGCGGGGCCAACGTCCTGACTTTC. Amino acids: CASSVTGGANVLTF.

This clone has only a few counts. The rearrangement links TRBV9 to TRBJ2-2; D gene uncertain. From germline, CDR1 is SGDLS and CDR2 YYNGEE. CDR3 length equals 15 residues. The V gene lost 2 bases and the J gene lost 3 bases, with 11 bases spanning the gap. CDR3 in amino acids: CASSVRFPDTGELFF. CDR3 bases: TGTGCCAGCAGCGTGCGATTCCCGGACACCGGGGAGCTGTTTTTT.

This clone has more than one count but fewer than ten. This chain connects TRBV7-2 to TRBJ2-1, with 8 bases lining up with TRBD2. Trimming removed 1 base from V and 13 bases from J; junction bases left unmatched: 15. The length of the CDR3 is 16 residues. Germline V gives CDR1 SGHTA, CDR2 FQGNSA. The CDR3 sequence is CASSLGGSGTTLRQFF. In DNA, the CDR3 is TGTGCCAGCAGCTTAGGCGGTAGCGGGACTACCCTTAGACAGTTCTTC.

This sequence joins TRBV29-1 and TRBJ2-1; tentatively, D is TRBD1 or TRBD2 (5 bases each). V gave up 2 bases and J gave up 3 bases, with 8 bases separating them. Germline V lookup: CDR1 SQVTM, CDR2 ANQGSEA. The CDR3 contains 13 residues. The CDR3 spells CSVEWDGYNEQFF. The CDR3 DNA follows: TGCAGCGTTGAATGGGACGGCTACAATGAGCAGTTCTTC.

This clone was observed a few times. V gene TRBV29-1 combines with J gene TRBJ1-2, with 12 bases that match TRBD1. Germline values: CDR1 SQVTM, CDR2 ANQGSEA. Losses at the gene ends were 5 bases for V and 8 bases for J; bases not matched to a gene: 6. The CDR3 extends over 13 amino acids. CDR3: CSVRGQGASGYTF. DNA of the CDR3: TGCAGCGTTCGGGGACAGGGGGCGTCGGGCTACACCTTC. Filled out from reference TRBV29-1 and TRBJ1-2, the complete variable domain reads SAVISQKPSRDICQRGTSLTIQCQVDSQVTMMFWYRQQPGQSLTLIATANQGSEATYESGFVIDKFPISRPNLTFSTLTVSNMSPEDSSIYLCSVRGQGASGYTFGSGTRLTVV.

The chain carries TRBV10-2 and TRBJ2-2; D is unresolved. V was cut by 2 bases and J by 7 bases, with 2 bases left in between. This CDR3 comprises 11 residues. Germline V CDR1 and CDR2: WSHSY, SAAADI. CDR3 loop: CASSEIGELFF. The CDR3 DNA is TGCGCCAGCAGTGAGATCGGGGAGCTGTTTTTT.

CDR3 bases: TGTGCCAGCAGCTTAGATCCGAGACTAGCGGTGAATGAGCAGTTCTTC. Translated: CASSLDPRLAVNEQFF. The chain has TRBV7-8 and TRBJ2-1; 9 positions match TRBD2. The CDR3 runs to 16 residues. Losses at the gene ends were 1 base for V and 7 bases for J; bases not matched to a gene: 8. Germline lookup yields CDR1 SGHVS and CDR2 FQNEAQ.

In its sample, this clone was seen once. CDR3 nucleotide sequence: TGTGCCAGCAGCGCCACAGGGTATCATGAGCAGTTCTTC. Encoded protein: CASSATGYHEQFF. This chain connects TRBV9 to TRBJ2-1; tentative D call: TRBD1 (6 bases). Trimming shortened V by 3 bases and J by 8 bases, and 12 bases separated the two germline ends. The CDR3 has 13 amino acids. The germline gives CDR1 SGDLS, CDR2 YYNGEE. Combining the CDR3 with reference TRBV9 and TRBJ2-1 gives the whole variable domain DSGVTQTPKHLITATGQRVTLRCSPRSGDLSVYWYQQSLDQGLQFLIQYYNGEERAKGNILERFSAQQFPDLHSELNLSSLELGDSALYFCASSATGYHEQFFGPGTRLTVL.

V gene TRBV18 combines with J gene TRBJ1-4, with D possibly matching TRBD1 (6 bases). This CDR3 has 16 amino acids. Germline assignment: CDR1 KGHSH and CDR2 LQKENI. Trimming took 4 bases from V and 4 from J, leaving 16 bases between them. The CDR3 nucleotides read TGTGCCAGCTCACTACAAAGCAGACAGGATAATGAAAAACTGTTTTTT. Translation: CASSLQSRQDNEKLFF.

The chain recombines TRBV7-9 with TRBJ2-7, with 8 bases fitting TRBD1. CDR3 length: 17 amino acids. CDR1 is SEHNR and CDR2 is FQNEAQ in the germline V gene (reference sequence). J was trimmed by 6 bases and V by 1 base; bases with no gene match: 14. CDR3 sequence: CASSLGFPRQGTSEQYF. The CDR3 DNA follows: TGTGCCAGCAGCTTAGGATTCCCGCGACAGGGGACCTCCGAGCAGTACTTC.

The CDR3 reads CASSLGLAGGDTQYF. In DNA, the CDR3 is TGTGCCAGCAGCTTGGGCCTAGCGGGAGGAGATACGCAGTATTTT. The chain uses TRBV5-6 and TRBJ2-3; 11 bases match TRBD2. CDR3 length: 15 residues. With 0 bases clipped from V and 5 bases from J, the junction kept 2 bases outside the gene matches. Germline CDR1 is SGHDT and CDR2 is YYEEEE.

This clone was observed a handful of times. The V call is TRBV30, the J call TRBJ2-3, with 7 bases matching TRBD1. V dropped 1 base and J dropped 2; count of bases not matched to a gene: 6. Per the germline V gene, CDR1 is GTSNPN and CDR2 is SVGIG (reference sequence). This CDR3 is 15 amino acids long. The CDR3 nucleotides are TGTGCCTGGAGTGGACAGGGATATTACACAGATACGCAGTATTTT. Translating it yields CAWSGQGYYTDTQYF.

The CDR3 here is CAWVGPGAAANYGYTF. The CDR3 nucleotides are TGTGCCTGGGTCGGCCCGGGGGCGGCGGCTAACTATGGCTACACCTTC. The chain links TRBV30 to TRBJ1-2, with D maybe TRBD1 (6 bases). This CDR3 has 16 residues. Trimming took 5 bases from V and 0 from J, leaving 19 bases between them. Germline-derived CDR1 and CDR2 are GTSNPN and SVGIG (reference sequence).

This rearrangement joins TRBV19 to TRBJ2-4, with TRBD1 identical over 10 bases. The CDR3 sequence is 15 residues long. After removal of 2 bases from V and 8 bases from J, the junction contained 6 bases not matched to a gene. Per the germline V gene, CDR1 is LNHDA and CDR2 is SQIVND (reference sequence). CDR3 amino acids: CASSISTGGSDIQYF. As DNA, the CDR3 is TGTGCCAGTAGTATATCGACAGGGGGCTCCGACATTCAGTACTTC.

Here the CDR3 reads CASSQDRDGSTDTQYF. CDR3 coding DNA: TGTGCCAGCAGCCAAGATCGGGACGGAAGCACAGATACGCAGTATTTT. The chain uses TRBV4-2 and TRBJ2-3; either TRBD1 or TRBD2 may fit D (5 bases each). The length of the CDR3 is 16 residues. Germline V gene data show CDR1 as LGHNA and CDR2 as YNFKEQ. The germline V and J ends were trimmed by 0 bases and 0 bases, with 10 bases remaining between them.

The chain uses TRBV7-2 and TRBJ2-1; maybe TRBD1 (6 bases). Trimming stripped 5 bases from V and 4 bases from J, with 15 bases between. The CDR3 length is 15 residues. The germline gives CDR1 SGHTA, CDR2 FQGNSA. The CDR3 loop reads CASSAVGQPYNEQFF. CDR3 nucleotide sequence: TGTGCCAGCAGCGCCGTAGGACAGCCTTACAATGAGCAGTTCTTC.

This clone occurred a few times. The chain has TRBV30 and TRBJ2-7; D is perhaps TRBD2 (5 bases). The V gene lost 5 bases and the J gene lost 3 bases, with 17 bases spanning the gap. CDR1 and CDR2 from the germline V gene are GTSNPN and SVGIG (reference sequence). This CDR3 is 14 amino acids long. CDR3 amino acids: CAWARGGTCYEQYF. DNA of the CDR3: TGTGCCTGGGCCCGCGGAGGTACGTGCTACGAGCAGTACTTC. Full variable domain (outside the CDR3, taken from reference TRBV30 and TRBJ2-7): SQTIHQWPATLVQPVGSPLSLECTVEGTSNPNLYWYRQAAGRGLQLLFYSVGIGQISSEVPQNLSASRPQDRQFILSSKKLLLSDSGFYLCAWARGGTCYEQYFGPGTRLTVT.

This clone was detected only once. The chain recombines TRBV30 with TRBJ2-2, with no clear D. Germline V gene sequence: CDR1 GTSNPN, CDR2 SVGIG (reference sequence). V lost 5 bases and J lost 1, with 5 bases in between. This CDR3 has 12 amino acids. CDR3 sequence (DNA): TGTGCCTGGGCAGAGAACACCGGGGAGCTGTTTTTT. This translates into CAWAENTGELFF.

The rearrangement links TRBV28 to TRBJ2-2; D remains ambiguous. The V gene's germline CDR1 is MDHEN and CDR2 SYDVKM. V was trimmed by 5 bases and J by 8 bases, leaving 9 bases between them. The CDR3 spans 12 residues. The CDR3 region is CASSGVMGELFF. The CDR3 coding sequence is TGTGCCAGCAGTGGGGTGATGGGGGAGCTGTTTTTT.

The CDR3 here is CAWSGWTATKGTQYF. DNA for the CDR3: TGTGCCTGGAGTGGATGGACCGCCACCAAAGGGACCCAGTACTTC. The chain carries TRBV30 and TRBJ2-5, with unresolved D. In germline, CDR1 is GTSNPN, CDR2 SVGIG (reference sequence). The length of the CDR3 is 15 residues. V was clipped by 1 base and J by 7 bases, with 19 bases between them.

The rearrangement joins TRBV15 to TRBJ2-5; D gene ambiguous. Per the germline V gene, CDR1 is LNHNV and CDR2 is YYDKDF (reference sequence). The length of the CDR3 is 12 residues. The V and J ends lost 0 bases and 7 bases respectively, with 6 bases between them. Here the CDR3 reads CATSRDRVTQYF. In nucleotides, the CDR3 is TGTGCCACCAGCAGAGATCGTGTGACCCAGTACTTC.

This clone was seen only a few times. The CDR3 reads CSVQERRGEHGYTF. CDR3 nucleotide sequence: TGCAGCGTTCAGGAGCGTAGGGGGGAACATGGCTACACCTTC. The chain recombines TRBV29-1 with TRBJ1-2; a possible D gene is TRBD1 (6 bases). The V and J ends lost 5 bases and 6 bases respectively, with 19 bases between them. This CDR3 has 14 residues. CDR1 and CDR2 from the germline V gene are SQVTM and ANQGSEA.

The chain carries TRBV25-1 and TRBJ1-1, with D possibly TRBD1 on 5 matching bases. Trimming shortened V by 3 bases and J by 0 bases, and 14 bases separated the two germline ends. The CDR3 contains 16 residues. The germline V gene has CDR1 MGHDK and CDR2 SYGVNS. CDR3 sequence (DNA): TGTGCCAGCAGTGACCCAGCAGGGAGCTTGAACACTGAAGCTTTCTTT. It translates to CASSDPAGSLNTEAFF.

The chain carries TRBV30 and TRBJ2-3; D is unclear. CDR1 is GTSNPN, CDR2 SVGIG, per germline (reference sequence). The CDR3 has 11 residues. V was shortened by 2 bases and J by 7 bases, with 7 bases between the two germline ends. As DNA, the CDR3 is TGTGCCTGGAGTAAATGGAATACGCAGTATTTT. Amino acids: CAWSKWNTQYF. The full variable domain, rest sourced from reference TRBV30 and TRBJ2-3, is SQTIHQWPATLVQPVGSPLSLECTVEGTSNPNLYWYRQAAGRGLQLLFYSVGIGQISSEVPQNLSASRPQDRQFILSSKKLLLSDSGFYLCAWSKWNTQYFGPGTRLTVL.

This chain connects TRBV29-1 to TRBJ2-3; 8 positions agree with TRBD1. The CDR3 is 15 residues long. Trimming took 6 bases from V and 4 from J; bases not matched to a gene: 12. The germline V gene encodes CDR1 SQVTM and CDR2 ANQGSEA. CDR3: CSVAAGTGNPDTQYF. The CDR3 region has the DNA TGCAGCGTGGCGGCGGGGACAGGTAACCCAGATACGCAGTATTTT.

The CDR3 spells CSARRQMRAFF. The CDR3 DNA sequence: TGCAGTGCTAGACGGCAAATGAGGGCTTTCTTT. The V call is TRBV20-1, the J call TRBJ1-1; D gene ambiguous. V gave up 2 bases and J gave up 11 bases, with 12 bases separating them. Germline V gene lookup returns CDR1 DFQATT and CDR2 SNEGSKA (reference sequence). This CDR3 has 11 amino acids.

This clone was seen more than once but under ten times. The V call is TRBV4-1, the J call TRBJ2-7; D is uncertain. V lost 1 base, J lost 0 bases, and 10 bases lay in between. The CDR3 spans 15 residues. CDR1 is MGHRA and CDR2 is YSYEKL in the germline V gene. This CDR3 is CASSQGYTDSYEQYF. The CDR3 DNA is TGCGCCAGCAGCCAAGGATACACGGACTCCTACGAGCAGTACTTC.

This clone appeared a few times. This CDR3 reads CASSDQGQPQHF. CDR3 sequence (DNA): TGTGCCAGCAGTGACCAGGGCCAGCCCCAGCATTTT. The V gene is TRBV25-1, the J gene TRBJ1-5; a weak D match, TRBD1 (5 bases). The V end was cut by 3 bases, the J end by 7 bases, with 7 bases between. CDR1 and CDR2 (germline): MGHDK, SYGVNS. CDR3 length: 12 residues.